Listed here are 25 T cell receptor beta chains from one sample, sequenced in a study of technical replicates of blood from a few donors. The repertoire was sequenced with immunoSEQ multiplex PCR; TCRdb's copy has only in-frame clones and lacks some. The top ten clones hold roughly 0.26% of a sample with tens of thousands of clones, 95% to 97% of them seen once. The specimen sequenced was T cells isolated from PBMCs. The receptors were gathered from a human donor in good health.

V and J are TRBV12-2 and TRBJ1-5. TRBV12-2 corresponds to a pseudogene. This CDR3 region has 17 residues. CDR3 amino acids: CASRSRFLGREGQPQHF. In DNA form, the CDR3 reads TGTGCAAGTCGCTCAAGATTCTTGGGCAGGGAGGGTCAGCCCCAGCATTTT.

A single count supports this clone. The V gene is TRBV4-3, the J gene TRBJ2-7; D is possibly TRBD2 (7 bases). The length of the CDR3 is 14 residues. The germline V gene has CDR1 LGHNA and CDR2 YSLEER. V lost 6 bases and J 5 bases, leaving 17 bases between the germline ends. CDR3 in DNA: TGCGCCAGCAGTCCAAGAGGGGGGGCAAACGAGCAGTACTTC. Translation: CASSPRGGANEQYF.

The chain combines TRBV30 with TRBJ1-2; tentative D call: TRBD1 (5 bases). Trimming shortened V by 0 bases and J by 4 bases, and 12 bases separated the two germline ends. Germline CDR1 is GTSNPN and CDR2 is SVGIG (reference sequence). The CDR3 is made up of 14 amino acids. The DNA of the CDR3 is TGTGCCTGGAGTGTGGGGCGCTTCCTCTATGGCTACACCTTC. Protein: CAWSVGRFLYGYTF.

This chain joins TRBV5-1 and TRBJ2-7; D unresolved. This CDR3 region has 14 residues. Trimming took 4 bases from V and 7 from J, leaving 18 bases between them. Per the germline V gene, CDR1 is SGHRS and CDR2 is YFSETQ. This CDR3 reads CASSKTQVPTEQYF. CDR3 coding DNA: TGCGCCAGCAGCAAAACCCAGGTTCCTACGGAGCAGTACTTC.

The chain has TRBV11-2 and TRBJ2-1, with 10 bases aligning to TRBD1. CDR1 and CDR2 (germline): SGHAT, FQNNGV. The CDR3 loop spans 17 amino acids. V was pared by 4 bases and J by 6 bases, with 12 bases of the junction left unmatched. The CDR3 reads CASSSSRRDRGFNEQFF. The DNA of the CDR3 is TGTGCCAGCAGCTCATCACGCCGGGACAGGGGCTTCAATGAGCAGTTCTTC.

CDR3 DNA sequence: TGCGCCAGCAGCCCGACTATGGGGACTGAAGCTTTCTTT. Translation: CASSPTMGTEAFF. V gene TRBV5-1 combines with J gene TRBJ1-1; the D is unclear. Looked up from germline, CDR1 is SGHRS and CDR2 is YFSETQ. The V end lost 4 bases, the J end lost 5 bases, and 12 bases lay between the germline ends. The CDR3 runs 13 residues.

V and J are TRBV27 and TRBJ1-2; 8 bases agree with TRBD1. The CDR3 is 10 residues long. The ends lost 9 bases at V and 8 bases at J; junction bases unmatched: 2. Germline CDR1 and CDR2: MNHEY and SMNVEV (reference sequence). The CDR3 nucleotides are TGTGCCAGACAGGGGGGAGGCTACACCTTC. This encodes CARQGGGYTF.

V gene TRBV4-2 combines with J gene TRBJ2-7, with 7 bases matching TRBD1. The length of the CDR3 is 14 residues. From germline, CDR1 is LGHNA and CDR2 YNFKEQ. The J segment lost 5 bases and the V segment lost 4 bases, leaving 8 bases of the junction unmatched. CDR3 DNA sequence: TGTGCCAGCAGCCCTGACTGGCAGGGGGACGAGCAGTACTTC. Residues: CASSPDWQGDEQYF.

The V gene is TRBV19, the J gene TRBJ1-5; 10 positions match TRBD1. CDR3 length equals 15 residues. Trimming cost V 9 bases and J 2 bases; bases outside gene matches: 7. Per germline, CDR1 LNHDA and CDR2 SQIVND (reference sequence). Written as DNA, the CDR3 is TGTGCCAGCTGCCCCGGGACAGGGGGCAATCAGCCCCAGCATTTT. Its translation is CASCPGTGGNQPQHF.

The V and J genes are TRBV30 and TRBJ2-3, with 9 bases that match TRBD2. Germline values: CDR1 GTSNPN, CDR2 SVGIG (reference sequence). V shed 2 bases and J 3 bases; nucleotides not matched to a gene: 12. The CDR3 totals 17 residues. Here the CDR3 reads CAWSPPTSGVLTDTQYF. The DNA for the CDR3 is TGTGCCTGGAGTCCCCCGACTAGCGGAGTCCTTACAGATACGCAGTATTTT.

V and J are TRBV6-5 and TRBJ1-5; D remains unclear. Germline CDR1 MNHEY, CDR2 SVGAGI. The CDR3 runs 14 residues. V lost 2 bases, J lost 4 bases, and 9 bases lay in between. CDR3 in amino acids: CASSYSSENQPQHF. The CDR3 region has the DNA TGTGCCAGCAGTTACAGTAGTGAAAATCAGCCCCAGCATTTT.

This chain joins TRBV10-3 and TRBJ1-5, with D unclear. The V gene lost 7 bases and the J gene lost 0 bases, with 13 bases spanning the gap. This CDR3 has 15 amino acids. Germline CDR1 is ENHRY and CDR2 is SYGVKD. CDR3: CAIKGAKDSNQPQHF. For the CDR3, the DNA is TGTGCCATCAAGGGAGCTAAAGATAGCAATCAGCCCCAGCATTTT.

The chain has TRBV5-1 and TRBJ2-3; tentatively, D is TRBD1 (6 bases). With 4 bases removed from V and 1 base from J, the gap between germline ends came to 10 bases. Germline-derived CDR1 and CDR2 are SGHRS and YFSETQ. The CDR3 covers 14 residues. The CDR3 region is CASSLSGGTDTQYF. CDR3 nucleotide sequence: TGCGCCAGCAGCCTCTCAGGGGGCACAGATACGCAGTATTTT.

The chain combines TRBV28 with TRBJ1-4; the D gene is possibly TRBD1 (6 bases). The CDR3 spans 16 residues. V was clipped by 2 bases and J by 8 bases, with 18 bases between them. Germline CDR1 reads MDHEN; CDR2 reads SYDVKM. CDR3 nucleotide sequence: TGTGCCAGCAGTTTAGGGGGAGCAGGGGAAGGCGAAAAACTGTTTTTT. As protein: CASSLGGAGEGEKLFF.

The genes are TRBV19 and TRBJ1-1; D remains unclear. Trimming shortened V by 7 bases and J by 1 base, and 7 bases separated the two germline ends. Germline loops: CDR1 LNHDA, CDR2 SQIVND (reference sequence). The CDR3 spans 12 residues. CDR3 sequence: CASKQQNTEAFF. The CDR3, as DNA: TGTGCCAGTAAACAGCAGAACACTGAAGCTTTCTTT.

The chain employs TRBV4-3 and TRBJ1-5; D not resolved. Trimming cost V 0 bases and J 7 bases, with 16 bases left between them. The germline V gene encodes CDR1 LGHNA and CDR2 YSLEER. The CDR3 runs to 16 residues. The CDR3 sequence: CASSQERGGINQPQHF. The CDR3 region has the DNA TGCGCCAGCAGCCAAGAACGGGGAGGGATTAACCAGCCCCAGCATTTT.

This sequence joins TRBV29-1 and TRBJ2-3; 9 bases align to TRBD2. This CDR3 spans 13 amino acids. CDR1 is SQVTM and CDR2 is ANQGSEA in the germline V gene. V dropped 7 bases and J dropped 6; count of bases not matched to a gene: 8. For the CDR3, the DNA is TGCAGCGAAACGACTAGCGGTGTGGATACGCAGTATTTT. Translation: CSETTSGVDTQYF.

CDR3 in amino acids: CASRTGHYSNNEQFF. The DNA for the CDR3 is TGCGCCAGCAGGACAGGGCACTATTCGAACAATGAGCAGTTCTTC. The chain is built from TRBV10-1 and TRBJ2-1; 7 bases line up with TRBD1. The CDR3 consists of 15 residues. The ends lost 6 bases at V and 5 bases at J; junction bases unmatched: 10. The germline V gene has CDR1 WNHNN and CDR2 SYGVQD (reference sequence).

The genes are TRBV7-3 and TRBJ2-5; D is unclear. V was clipped by 4 bases and J by 0 bases, with 6 bases between them. The germline CDR1 and CDR2 sequences are SGHTA and FQGTGA. CDR3 length: 13 residues. CDR3 amino acids: CASSSYNQETQYF. For the CDR3, the DNA is TGTGCCAGCAGCTCTTATAACCAAGAGACCCAGTACTTC.

This chain joins TRBV29-1 and TRBJ2-3, with TRBD1 identical over 9 bases. V lost 7 bases and J lost 4; bases outside the gene matches: 3. The CDR3 totals 12 residues. The germline gives CDR1 SQVTM, CDR2 ANQGSEA. The CDR3 here is CSGGTGSDTQYF. As DNA, the CDR3 is TGCAGCGGGGGGACAGGGTCAGATACGCAGTATTTT.

The chain employs TRBV2 and TRBJ2-3; TRBD1 aligns across 7 bases. The CDR3 extends over 13 amino acids. CDR1 and CDR2 (germline): SNHLY, FYNNEI. V lost 6 bases to trimming and J lost 4 bases; unmatched junction nucleotides: 4. CDR3 nucleotides: TGTGCCAGCAGCAGACAGGGCTCAGATACGCAGTATTTT. It is translated as CASSRQGSDTQYF.

V and J are TRBV9 and TRBJ1-1; TRBD1 might be the D (6 bases). The CDR3 sequence is 14 residues long. Looked up from germline, CDR1 is SGDLS and CDR2 is YYNGEE. Trimming cost V 3 bases and J 6 bases, with 15 bases left between them. The DNA of the CDR3 is TGTGCCAGCAGCGGATTAACAGGGATAGCTGAAGCTTTCTTT. Translated: CASSGLTGIAEAFF. Combining the CDR3 with reference TRBV9 and TRBJ1-1 gives the whole variable domain DSGVTQTPKHLITATGQRVTLRCSPRSGDLSVYWYQQSLDQGLQFLIQYYNGEERAKGNILERFSAQQFPDLHSELNLSSLELGDSALYFCASSGLTGIAEAFFGQGTRLTVV.

The J gene is TRBJ1-2, the V gene TRBV28; a weak D match, TRBD1 (6 bases). Germline loops: CDR1 MDHEN, CDR2 SYDVKM. The V gene lost 3 bases and the J gene lost 4 bases, with 9 bases spanning the gap. The CDR3 runs to 13 residues. The CDR3, as DNA: TGTGCCAGCAGTTTGCCCAGGGGCTATGGCTACACCTTC. Encoded protein: CASSLPRGYGYTF.

The chain has TRBV7-9 and TRBJ2-7; 13 positions match TRBD2. The length of the CDR3 is 16 residues. The germline V gene has CDR1 SEHNR and CDR2 FQNEAQ (reference sequence). Trimming cost V 5 bases and J 5 bases; bases outside gene matches: 9. The CDR3 DNA reads TGTGCCAGCAGCCCGGGGACTAGCGGGATTATGGACGAGCAGTACTTC. Translated, it gives CASSPGTSGIMDEQYF.

V usage is TRBV5-1 and J usage is TRBJ2-3; D perhaps matches TRBD1 (6 bases). Germline V gives CDR1 SGHRS, CDR2 YFSETQ. Trimming shortened V by 3 bases and J by 2 bases, and 16 bases separated the two germline ends. The CDR3 has 16 residues. The CDR3 nucleotides are TGCGCCAGCAGCTCAGCAGGGGTTCGGTACACAGATACGCAGTATTTT. This gives the protein CASSSAGVRYTDTQYF. The full variable domain, its missing parts supplied by reference TRBV5-1 and TRBJ2-3, is KAGVTQTPRYLIKTRGQQVTLSCSPISGHRSVSWYQQTPGQGLQFLFEYFSETQRNKGNFPGRFSGRQFSNSRSEMNVSTLELGDSALYLCASSSAGVRYTDTQYFGPGTRLTVL.